The 23 T cell receptor beta chains listed next were all sequenced from one sample in a study of T cell responses to AZD1222 COVID-19 vaccine. Repertoires were generated with immunoSEQ multiplex PCR, while TCRdb's copy carries only in-frame clones and drops some. There are about 110,000 clones in the sample; 85% to 90% occur only once, and around 45% lies in the top ten. Sequencing used peripheral blood, obtained 28 days after the second AZD1222 dose. These receptors all stem from an adult who received the AZD1222 COVID-19 vaccine.

This rearrangement joins TRBV7-7 to TRBJ2-3; no clear D gene. The germline V gene has CDR1 SSHAT and CDR2 FNYEAQ (reference sequence). Trimming removed 2 bases at V and 0 bases at J, with 21 bases between. The CDR3 extends over 19 amino acids. The CDR3 DNA sequence: TGTGCCAGCAGCTTAAGTCCCCCCACGGCTCGTGCTAGCACAGATACGCAGTATTTT. This encodes CASSLSPPTARASTDTQYF.

The rearrangement joins TRBV6-6 to TRBJ2-1; D could derive from TRBD1 or TRBD2 (5 bases each). This CDR3 spans 16 amino acids. CDR1 and CDR2 from the germline V gene are MNHNY and SVGAGI (reference sequence). The V gene lost 0 bases and the J gene lost 10 bases, with 19 bases spanning the gap. The CDR3 DNA reads TGTGCCAGCAGTTACTCGGGTGGGAGCTGGGGCGAGGAGCAGTTCTTC. As protein: CASSYSGGSWGEEQFF.

The rearrangement links TRBV30 to TRBJ1-1; possibly TRBD1 for D (5 bases). The V gene's germline CDR1 is GTSNPN and CDR2 SVGIG (reference sequence). V lost 7 bases and J lost 4, with 25 bases in between. The CDR3 extends over 16 amino acids. In DNA, the CDR3 is TGTGCCTCTATACGGGAACTAGGGGCTATTGGCACTGAAGCTTTCTTT. Translating gives CASIRELGAIGTEAFF.

The V gene is TRBV7-9, the J gene TRBJ2-7; 7 bases are shared with TRBD1. Germline CDR1 reads SEHNR; CDR2 reads FQNEAQ (reference sequence). The CDR3 is 14 amino acids. J lost 4 bases, V lost 1 base, and 4 bases had no gene match. CDR3 sequence (DNA): TGTGCCAGCAGCTTAGAAGGGGGACAGTACGAGCAGTACTTC. It is translated as CASSLEGGQYEQYF.

The rearrangement uses TRBV30 and TRBJ2-3, with 7 nucleotides matching TRBD2. CDR3 size: 12 residues. J was trimmed by 4 bases and V by 7 bases; bases with no gene match: 5. Germline CDR1 GTSNPN, CDR2 SVGIG (reference sequence). The CDR3 DNA reads TGTGCCTCTGGACTAGGTGCAGATACGCAGTATTTT. The encoded protein is CASGLGADTQYF.

The chain is built from TRBV6-2 or TRBV6-3 and TRBJ2-2; a weak D match, TRBD2 (5 bases). The V gene lost 5 bases and the J gene lost 4 bases, with 11 bases spanning the gap. Germline V gene lookup returns CDR1 MNHEY and CDR2 SVGEGT. The length of the CDR3 is 14 residues. The CDR3 DNA sequence: TGTGCCAGCAGTGAGATAGGGAGCACCGGGGAGCTGTTTTTT. Protein product: CASSEIGSTGELFF.

The V and J genes are TRBV4-2 and TRBJ2-7; 7 bases line up with TRBD2. The ends lost 1 base at V and 9 bases at J; junction bases unmatched: 12. CDR3 length: 15 residues. Germline V gene lookup returns CDR1 LGHNA and CDR2 YNFKEQ. The CDR3 sequence is CASSQGAGPDSGQYF. DNA of the CDR3: TGTGCCAGCAGCCAAGGAGCGGGACCCGACTCGGGGCAGTACTTC.

The chain combines TRBV9 with TRBJ1-5, with D uncertain. Germline values: CDR1 SGDLS, CDR2 YYNGEE. This CDR3 has 15 residues. V lost 4 bases to trimming and J lost 0 bases, with 11 bases between them. CDR3 coding DNA: TGTGCCAGCAGCCCCTGGGGAGGTAGCAATCAGCCCCAGCATTTT. Its protein product is CASSPWGGSNQPQHF.

This chain joins TRBV10-3 and TRBJ2-7; the D is unclear. CDR3 length: 11 amino acids. V lost 6 bases, J lost 4 bases, and 7 bases lay in between. In germline, CDR1 is ENHRY, CDR2 SYGVKD. The DNA for the CDR3 is TGTGCCATCAGGGAACAATACGAGCAGTACTTC. Its translation: CAIREQYEQYF.

The genes are TRBV6-4 and TRBJ2-7; D not certain. The CDR3 spans 13 residues. Germline V lookup: CDR1 MRHNA, CDR2 SNTAGT. With 2 bases removed from V and 6 bases from J, the gap between germline ends came to 11 bases. The CDR3 sequence is CASSDELGREQYF. CDR3 coding DNA: TGTGCCAGCAGTGACGAATTAGGGCGCGAGCAGTACTTC.

The rearrangement links TRBV5-1 to TRBJ2-7; 13 bases align to TRBD2. CDR3 length: 17 residues. In germline, CDR1 is SGHRS, CDR2 YFSETQ. V was pared by 1 base and J by 3 bases, with 7 bases of the junction left unmatched. The CDR3 loop is CASSLSTSGREDYEQYF. CDR3 DNA sequence: TGCGCCAGCAGCTTGTCAACTAGCGGGAGGGAAGACTACGAGCAGTACTTC.

The CDR3 region has the DNA TGTGCCAGCTCACCTGCTAGCGGGAGTGAGCAGTTCTTC. Amino acids: CASSPASGSEQFF. This chain links TRBV18 with TRBJ2-1; the match to TRBD2 covers 10 bases. The CDR3 has 13 amino acids. Per the germline V gene, CDR1 is KGHSH and CDR2 is LQKENI. With 3 bases clipped from V and 9 bases from J, the junction kept 2 bases outside the gene matches.

This sequence joins TRBV6-5 and TRBJ1-2; 7 positions match TRBD1. The CDR3 is 12 amino acids. The germline V gene encodes CDR1 MNHEY and CDR2 SVGAGI. The junction had 5 bases not matched to a gene; V was cut back by 4 bases and J by 9 bases. The CDR3 here is CASSSTGPRYTF. The DNA for the CDR3 is TGTGCCAGCAGTTCGACAGGGCCGCGCTACACCTTC.

This rearrangement joins TRBV11-3 to TRBJ2-1; D is ambiguous. The CDR3 is made up of 14 amino acids. The ends were cut back, 2 bases at V and 6 bases at J, with 11 bases in the middle. Germline assignment: CDR1 SGHNT and CDR2 YENEEA. The CDR3 spells CASSLQAKGNEQFF. In nucleotides, the CDR3 is TGTGCCAGCAGCTTACAGGCAAAGGGCAATGAGCAGTTCTTC.

V gene TRBV12-3 or TRBV12-4 combines with J gene TRBJ2-1, with a tentative D call TRBD2 (5 bases). V lost 2 bases and J lost 11, with 7 bases in between. There are 11 residues in the CDR3. CDR3 DNA: TGTGCCAGCAGTTTAAGGACTCAGCAGTTCTTC. This encodes CASSLRTQQFF.

This clone was seen only a few times. V is TRBV28 and J is TRBJ2-7; 11 nucleotides match TRBD1. Germline trimming cut 7 bases from V and 3 bases from J; bases unmatched to any gene: 8. This CDR3 is 15 amino acids long. Germline V gives CDR1 MDHEN, CDR2 SYDVKM. The CDR3 loop is CASKGQGVPIYEQYF. CDR3 bases: TGTGCCAGCAAGGGACAGGGGGTGCCCATCTACGAGCAGTACTTC.

The CDR3: CASRQTVGNTEAFF. Written as DNA, the CDR3 is TGTGCCAGCAGGCAGACAGTCGGGAACACTGAAGCTTTCTTT. The rearrangement uses TRBV6-5 and TRBJ1-1; possible D gene TRBD1, 5 bases. The germline V gene has CDR1 MNHEY and CDR2 SVGAGI. V lost 6 bases to trimming and J lost 1 base, with 12 bases between them. The CDR3 spans 14 residues.

The V call is TRBV11-2, the J call TRBJ2-7; tentative D call: TRBD2 (6 bases). Germline CDR1 and CDR2: SGHAT and FQNNGV. The CDR3 loop spans 15 amino acids. Between the trimmed V and J ends, which lost 1 base and 4 bases, there was a span of 14 bases. In DNA form, the CDR3 reads TGTGCCAGCAGCTTAGTGGCGGGAAGAGGGTACGAGCAGTACTTC. Protein sequence: CASSLVAGRGYEQYF.

The chain couples TRBV4-3 to TRBJ2-5; D possibly corresponds to TRBD1 (6 bases). Germline V gene data show CDR1 as LGHNA and CDR2 as YSLEER. The CDR3 consists of 16 residues. V lost 3 bases and J lost 0, with 14 bases in between. The CDR3 DNA is TGCGCCAGCAGCCAGGGGACACTCCGGTACCAAGAGACCCAGTACTTC. Translation: CASSQGTLRYQETQYF.

The rearrangement uses TRBV7-2 and TRBJ2-1, with unresolved D. CDR1 and CDR2 from the germline V gene are SGHTA and FQGNSA. Trimming took 4 bases from V and 0 from J, leaving 10 bases between them. The CDR3 has 15 residues. CDR3 sequence (DNA): TGTGCCAGCAGCTCCAGCTTGAGCTCCTACAATGAGCAGTTCTTC. Translation gives CASSSSLSSYNEQFF.

The rearrangement joins TRBV28 to TRBJ1-5, with no clear D. The CDR3 spans 15 residues. The germline CDR1 and CDR2 sequences are MDHEN and SYDVKM. V lost 4 bases and J lost 3, with 13 bases in between. CDR3 sequence reads: CASSSRALNNQPQHF. As DNA, the CDR3 is TGTGCCAGCAGTTCCCGAGCGCTAAACAATCAGCCCCAGCATTTT.

The V and J genes are TRBV28 and TRBJ2-3, with D maybe TRBD1 (6 bases). From germline, CDR1 is MDHEN and CDR2 SYDVKM. This CDR3 region has 14 residues. V lost 4 bases to trimming and J lost 4 bases, with 12 bases between them. In nucleotides, the CDR3 is TGTGCCAGCAGTTCCGCCGCAGGGGCAGATACGCAGTATTTT. Residues: CASSSAAGADTQYF. Full variable domain (rest looked up from reference TRBV28 and TRBJ2-3): DVKVTQSSRYLVKRTGEKVFLECVQDMDHENMFWYRQDPGLGLRLIYFSYDVKMKEKGDIPEGYSVSREKKERFSLILESASTNQTSMYLCASSSAAGADTQYFGPGTRLTVL.

The chain couples TRBV11-1 to TRBJ2-1; 7 nucleotides line up with TRBD2. CDR3 length: 15 residues. Germline CDR1 and CDR2: SGHAT and FQDESV (reference sequence). V lost 4 bases to trimming and J lost 3 bases; unmatched junction nucleotides: 6. The CDR3 nucleotides read TGTGCCAGCAGCTACGGCGGGAGCCACTACAATGAGCAGTTCTTC. This encodes CASSYGGSHYNEQFF.